This T cell receptor (beta chain) was captured by sequencing in a study of cytomegalovirus exposure and HLA in healthy donors. Primers: 60 Vbeta forward and 13 Jbeta reverse. Profiled with immunoSEQ multiplex PCR; TCRdb holds only in-frame clones, not every one. Of about 150,000 clones listed, just under 75% are singletons. The V gene's germline CDR1 is SGHTA and CDR2 FQGNSA. V lost 2 bases to trimming and J lost 4 bases; unmatched junction nucleotides: 9. CDR3 length: 17 amino acids. This TCR was sampled from a woman between 18 and 29 years old in good health and CMV-seronegative. Sequenced material: PBMCs. V gene TRBV7-2 combines with J gene TRBJ1-3; 9 positions match TRBD1. This CDR3 reads CASSLRSGQGQGNTIYF. The CDR3 nucleotides are TGTGCCAGCAGCTTAAGATCTGGACAGGGGCAGGGAAACACCATATATTTT.